The next 29 T cell receptor beta chains were all read from a single sample in a study of CD8+ T cells in alopecia areata. Following RNA extraction, reverse transcription yielded cDNA that acted as the sequencing template. TCRdb's table, derived via immunoSEQ multiplex PCR, lists solely in-frame clones and lacks some. Among a few hundred thousand clones listed, roughly two fifths were seen once. The treatment: oral pan-JAK inhibitor, 5-10 mg twice daily. The sequenced sample was CD4+ T cells sorted from blood, obtained at approximately week 30, from a patient treated with tofacitinib. The origin of the receptors is a human donor with alopecia areata.

In this sample, this clone turned up a few times. This chain uses TRBV6-1 with TRBJ1-6, with 10 bases matching TRBD1. V shed 4 bases and J 7 bases; nucleotides not matched to a gene: 10. The length of the CDR3 is 17 residues. Germline CDR1 reads MNHNS; CDR2 reads SASEGT. Written as DNA, the CDR3 is TGTGCCAGCAGTGTTGTAACCGGACAGGGGGGAAATTCACCCCTCCACTTT. It translates to CASSVVTGQGGNSPLHF.

This clone has only a few counts. The chain links TRBV18 to TRBJ1-6; no reliable D call. This CDR3 comprises 15 residues. The V and J ends lost 1 base and 5 bases respectively, with 9 bases between them. The germline V gene has CDR1 KGHSH and CDR2 LQKENI. The CDR3: CASSPRTRDNSPLHF. The CDR3 nucleotides read TGTGCCAGCTCACCACGGACGAGGGATAATTCACCCCTCCACTTT.

The rearrangement uses TRBV9 and TRBJ2-3; 11 bases are shared with TRBD2. The CDR3 spans 16 residues. Germline assignment: CDR1 SGDLS and CDR2 YYNGEE. Trimming took 0 bases from V and 6 from J; bases not matched to a gene: 6. In DNA form, the CDR3 reads TGTGCCAGCAGCGTAGCGGCTAGCGGGGGGCCGGATACGCAGTATTTT. Its protein product is CASSVAASGGPDTQYF.

V usage is TRBV5-4 and J usage is TRBJ2-3, with TRBD2 identical over 8 bases. This CDR3 is 16 amino acids long. Germline values: CDR1 SGHNT, CDR2 YYREEE (reference sequence). The V gene end was trimmed by 4 bases and the J gene end by 4 bases; junction bases not matched to a gene: 11. CDR3 in DNA: TGTGCCAGCAGCCCCCTCGGGGGGGGCAGGTCAGATACGCAGTATTTT. It codes for CASSPLGGGRSDTQYF.

This rearrangement joins TRBV19 to TRBJ2-5, with D possibly matching TRBD1 (6 bases). Germline V gene lookup returns CDR1 LNHDA and CDR2 SQIVND (reference sequence). CDR3 length: 15 amino acids. The V gene lost 4 bases and the J gene lost 1 base, with 13 bases spanning the gap. CDR3 coding DNA: TGTGCCAGTAGTACGTCAGGACAGATCCAAGAGACCCAGTACTTC. Protein sequence: CASSTSGQIQETQYF.

This clone was detected a few times. V and J are TRBV6-6 and TRBJ2-3, with 7 bases lining up with TRBD2. The CDR3 spans 15 residues. Germline CDR1 is MNHNY and CDR2 is SVGAGI (reference sequence). Unmatched junction bases numbered 7, after V lost 6 bases and J lost 1 base. In DNA, the CDR3 is TGTGCCAGCAGGGGTACGGCGGGGGGCACAGATACGCAGTATTTT. Translation: CASRGTAGGTDTQYF.

The J gene is TRBJ2-7, the V gene TRBV4-1; tentatively, D is TRBD1 (5 bases). Germline V gives CDR1 MGHRA, CDR2 YSYEKL. The length of the CDR3 is 12 residues. The V end lost 3 bases, the J end lost 6 bases, and 9 bases lay between the germline ends. The CDR3 protein is CASSHMGLEQYF. CDR3 coding DNA: TGCGCCAGCAGCCATATGGGGCTCGAGCAGTACTTC.

In this sample, this clone turned up a few times. The gene calls are TRBV19 and TRBJ1-5; D not resolved. The CDR3 length is 15 residues. Trimming left V 7 bases short and J 1 base short, with 14 bases between. Germline CDR1 reads LNHDA; CDR2 reads SQIVND (reference sequence). For the CDR3, the DNA is TGTGCCAGTAACCAAAAGGGTTTGAGCAATCAGCCCCAGCATTTT. Its translation is CASNQKGLSNQPQHF.

This chain connects TRBV30 to TRBJ2-2; tentatively, D is TRBD1 (6 bases). With 2 bases removed from V and 3 bases from J, the gap between germline ends came to 19 bases. The CDR3 covers 17 residues. The germline gives CDR1 GTSNPN, CDR2 SVGIG (reference sequence). In DNA form, the CDR3 reads TGTGCCTGGAGTAACCGGGTGCTGGGGGCTCACACCGGGGAGCTGTTTTTT. It translates to CAWSNRVLGAHTGELFF. Supplemented by reference TRBV30 and TRBJ2-2, the full variable domain reads SQTIHQWPATLVQPVGSPLSLECTVEGTSNPNLYWYRQAAGRGLQLLFYSVGIGQISSEVPQNLSASRPQDRQFILSSKKLLLSDSGFYLCAWSNRVLGAHTGELFFGEGSRLTVL.

This clone was seen only a few times. The identical CDR3 is also encoded by other nucleotide sequences in the sample. The CDR3 sequence: CASSEGGRYGYTF. CDR3 DNA sequence: TGTGCCAGCAGTGAAGGTGGGAGGTATGGCTACACCTTC. V gene TRBV25-1 combines with J gene TRBJ1-2; D gene unclear. The germline CDR1 and CDR2 sequences are MGHDK and SYGVNS. The CDR3 extends over 13 amino acids. V lost 2 bases, J lost 5 bases, and 9 bases lay in between.

The chain has TRBV2 and TRBJ2-6; D may match TRBD1 or TRBD2 (6 bases each). The germline V gene has CDR1 SNHLY and CDR2 FYNNEI. The CDR3 loop spans 16 amino acids. The V end was cut by 8 bases, the J end by 3 bases, with 17 bases between. CDR3: CASLGGPLGGANVLTF. The CDR3 bases are TGTGCCAGCCTAGGGGGGCCGCTGGGTGGGGCCAACGTCCTGACTTTC.

This clone was counted between two and nine times. CDR3 in amino acids: CAISDLETSGYTF. The CDR3, as DNA: TGTGCCATCAGTGACCTGGAGACCTCTGGCTACACCTTC. V and J are TRBV10-3 and TRBJ1-2; no clear D. The V gene's germline CDR1 is ENHRY and CDR2 SYGVKD. The germline V and J ends were trimmed by 3 bases and 7 bases, with 12 bases remaining between them. The CDR3 spans 13 residues.

The chain links TRBV30 to TRBJ1-4, with D possibly being TRBD1 (5 bases). Germline assignment: CDR1 GTSNPN and CDR2 SVGIG (reference sequence). The CDR3 extends over 14 amino acids. Between the trimmed V and J ends, which lost 3 bases and 7 bases, there was a span of 15 bases. For the CDR3, the DNA is TGTGCCTGGAGCCCAGGGAGGCTAGGTGAAAAACTGTTTTTT. Protein product: CAWSPGRLGEKLFF.

Only a few counts were recorded for this clone. This chain links TRBV27 with TRBJ2-5, with D perhaps TRBD1 (7 bases). Germline V gene data show CDR1 as MNHEY and CDR2 as SMNVEV (reference sequence). V was trimmed by 5 bases and J by 4 bases, leaving 17 bases between them. This CDR3 has 15 residues. In DNA, the CDR3 is TGTGCCAGCAGTCTAAATACAGGGGAGGCAGAGACCCAGTACTTC. It codes for CASSLNTGEAETQYF.

This clone was detected ten times or more. This sequence joins TRBV27 and TRBJ2-7; 7 nucleotides match TRBD1. CDR1 and CDR2 from the germline V gene are MNHEY and SMNVEV (reference sequence). CDR3 size: 13 residues. The V segment lost 8 bases and the J segment 5 bases; nucleotides outside the gene matches: 9. The CDR3 DNA follows: TGTGCCAGCTCGCGACAGGGTCTCGACGAGCAGTACTTC. It yields the protein CASSRQGLDEQYF.

A few counts support this clone. The chain has TRBV4-2 and TRBJ2-2; 8 bases align to TRBD2. Per germline, CDR1 LGHNA and CDR2 YNFKEQ. The length of the CDR3 is 18 residues. The J segment lost 6 bases and the V segment lost 4 bases, leaving 16 bases of the junction unmatched. CDR3 DNA sequence: TGTGCCAGCAGCCCCGGCGCCGGAAGCGGGGGATTGGCCGGGGAGCTGTTTTTT. Translated, it gives CASSPGAGSGGLAGELFF.

V usage is TRBV9 and J usage is TRBJ1-2; 11 bases line up with TRBD1. The CDR3 is 15 amino acids. Germline V gene data show CDR1 as SGDLS and CDR2 as YYNGEE. Losses at the gene ends were 4 bases for V and 6 bases for J; bases not matched to a gene: 8. The CDR3 sequence: CASSPRDRGFNGYTF. As DNA, the CDR3 is TGTGCCAGCAGCCCACGGGACAGGGGGTTTAATGGCTACACCTTC. Looking up the rest from reference TRBV9 and TRBJ1-2 gives the full variable domain: DSGVTQTPKHLITATGQRVTLRCSPRSGDLSVYWYQQSLDQGLQFLIQYYNGEERAKGNILERFSAQQFPDLHSELNLSSLELGDSALYFCASSPRDRGFNGYTFGSGTRLTVV.

V gene TRBV6-5 combines with J gene TRBJ1-1, with 10 bases that match TRBD1. This CDR3 is built from 15 residues. The V and J ends lost 4 bases and 7 bases, in that order; junction bases with no gene match: 9. Germline V CDR1 and CDR2: MNHEY, SVGAGI. The CDR3 coding sequence is TGTGCCAGCAGTTTCTCTATGGGACAGGGGAATGAAGCTTTCTTT. Protein: CASSFSMGQGNEAFF.

The chain couples TRBV4-1 to TRBJ2-7; no clear D gene. This CDR3 contains 15 residues. The ends were cut back, 4 bases at V and 0 bases at J, with 13 bases in the middle. Germline V gives CDR1 MGHRA, CDR2 YSYEKL. The CDR3 loop reads CASSLSRSGSYEQYF. The DNA of the CDR3 is TGCGCCAGCAGCCTTTCCAGGTCGGGCTCCTACGAGCAGTACTTC.

This chain links TRBV29-1 with TRBJ1-4; D is unresolved. Germline V gene data show CDR1 as SQVTM and CDR2 as ANQGSEA. This CDR3 is 13 amino acids long. Trimming left V 4 bases short and J 4 bases short, with 10 bases between. CDR3 sequence reads: CSVAVNYNEKLFF. DNA for the CDR3: TGCAGCGTTGCCGTAAATTATAATGAAAAACTGTTTTTT. Full variable domain (outside the CDR3, taken from reference TRBV29-1 and TRBJ1-4): SAVISQKPSRDICQRGTSLTIQCQVDSQVTMMFWYRQQPGQSLTLIATANQGSEATYESGFVIDKFPISRPNLTFSTLTVSNMSPEDSSIYLCSVAVNYNEKLFFGSGTQLSVL.

This clone is a singleton in its sample. The chain links TRBV6-1 to TRBJ2-7; either TRBD1 or TRBD2 may fit D (5 bases each). Germline assignment: CDR1 MNHNS and CDR2 SASEGT. V gave up 4 bases and J gave up 2 bases, with 27 bases separating them. The CDR3 is 19 residues long. CDR3 residues: CASSVSRAGIRSAAYEQYF. CDR3 DNA sequence: TGTGCCAGCAGTGTAAGCAGGGCCGGGATCCGGTCTGCGGCCTACGAGCAGTACTTC.

The gene calls are TRBV30 and TRBJ1-1; tentative D call: TRBD1 (5 bases). The length of the CDR3 is 13 residues. Looked up from germline, CDR1 is GTSNPN and CDR2 is SVGIG (reference sequence). V lost 3 bases, J lost 6 bases, and 14 bases lay in between. The CDR3 sequence: CAWSAITGAEAFF. CDR3 in DNA: TGTGCCTGGAGCGCTATAACGGGGGCTGAAGCTTTCTTT.

This chain joins TRBV6-1 and TRBJ2-7; maybe TRBD1 (6 bases). This CDR3 region has 14 residues. Trimming removed 7 bases from V and 2 bases from J, with 15 bases in between. Looked up from germline, CDR1 is MNHNS and CDR2 is SASEGT. The CDR3 is CASTKGGSTYEQYF. The CDR3 region has the DNA TGTGCCAGCACAAAAGGGGGATCAACCTACGAGCAGTACTTC.

This chain links TRBV19 with TRBJ1-5, with D perhaps matching TRBD1 (5 bases). The CDR3 loop spans 13 amino acids. Trimming took off 7 bases at V and 5 bases at J, with 12 bases between the two ends. CDR1 and CDR2 from the germline V gene are LNHDA and SQIVND (reference sequence). The CDR3 spells CASMGDSYQPQHF. CDR3 nucleotides: TGTGCCAGTATGGGAGACAGCTATCAGCCCCAGCATTTT.

This chain connects TRBV2 to TRBJ1-5; D perhaps matches TRBD1 (5 bases). CDR3 length equals 15 residues. Deletions cut 2 bases from V and 0 bases from J, with 8 bases between. Germline CDR1 reads SNHLY; CDR2 reads FYNNEI. The CDR3 DNA reads as TGTGCCAGCAGTGAACAGACAGCTAGCAATCAGCCCCAGCATTTT. Amino acids: CASSEQTASNQPQHF. The variable domain in full, completed from reference TRBV2 and TRBJ1-5, reads EPEVTQTPSHQVTQMGQEVILRCVPISNHLYFYWYRQILGQKVEFLVSFYNNEISEKSEIFDDQFSVERPDGSNFTLKIRSTKLEDSAMYFCASSEQTASNQPQHFGDGTRLSIL.

This clone was counted between two and nine times. V and J are TRBV7-8 and TRBJ2-3, with no clear D. V lost 0 bases and J lost 0, with 10 bases in between. CDR3 length: 16 residues. Per the germline V gene, CDR1 is SGHVS and CDR2 is FQNEAQ. CDR3 sequence: CASSLASGRSTDTQYF. The CDR3 DNA reads as TGTGCCAGCAGCTTAGCGTCCGGCAGGAGCACAGATACGCAGTATTTT.

This clone was counted between two and nine times. The chain joins TRBV30 to TRBJ1-2, with D tentatively TRBD1 (5 bases). The CDR3 is 13 residues long. Germline assignment: CDR1 GTSNPN and CDR2 SVGIG (reference sequence). Trimming took off 2 bases at V and 8 bases at J, with 15 bases between the two ends. In DNA, the CDR3 is TGTGCCTGGAGTCAGGGTTTGGACCGGGGCTACACCTTC. Translated, it gives CAWSQGLDRGYTF.

The rearrangement joins TRBV7-3 to TRBJ2-5; 7 nucleotides agree with TRBD1. With V trimmed by 5 bases and J by 5 bases, 17 bases remained unmatched. This CDR3 comprises 17 residues. The germline V gene encodes CDR1 SGHTA and CDR2 FQGTGA. CDR3 region: CASSPRSGDSHRETQYF. CDR3 sequence (DNA): TGTGCCAGCAGCCCAAGGTCAGGGGACAGCCATCGGGAGACCCAGTACTTC.

V is TRBV7-2 and J is TRBJ2-7, with no clear D. The germline V and J ends were trimmed by 0 bases and 0 bases, with 12 bases remaining between them. Germline lookup yields CDR1 SGHTA and CDR2 FQGNSA. The CDR3 extends over 16 amino acids. The chain's CDR3 is CASSLAGTPSSYEQYF. CDR3 coding DNA: TGTGCCAGCAGCTTAGCGGGCACTCCGAGCTCCTACGAGCAGTACTTC.